This TCR beta chain originates from a study of human T cells and chemical hapten exposure. Study information: 0.01% DPC was applied to the upper back in patch tests, which were read at 6 days. Enrolled patients were predominantly female and had alopecia areata, totalis or universalis.

Time point here: pre-sensitization, week 0. Treatment defined: therapeutic diphenylcyclopropenone sensitization with weekly scalp DPC. TCRdb passed the RACE reads through MiXCR, listing each CDR3 protein once. The sample consists of tens of thousands of distinct CDR3 sequences, roughly 9.1% of them appearing once. Only a few counts were recorded for this clonotype. Looked up from germline, CDR1 is MNHNS and CDR2 is SASEGT. V was cut by 7 bases and J by 4 bases, with 14 bases left in between. The CDR3 spans 14 residues. The sequence was obtained from a woman in her thirties or forties with alopecia areata. Some clones in this sample may be carry-over from other donors' samples. The material was whole blood, obtained in connection with sensitization to the hapten diphenylcyclopropenone (DPC). This chain connects TRBV6-1 to TRBJ1-3; TRBD1 is a possible D gene (6 bases). The CDR3 is CASTEGGSGNTIYF. The CDR3 DNA is TGTGCCAGCACCGAAGGGGGGTCCGGAAACACCATATATTTT.